Here is one T cell receptor (beta chain) with its context. These data are taken from a study of blood T cell repertoires in COVID-19. About the study: Italy, Spain and the United States were the sources of the convalescent and acute COVID-19 samples. In each case, the material was cDNA or gDNA derived from T cells, B-cell-depleted T cells, or PBMCs.

The V end was cut by 2 bases, the J end by 0 bases, with 7 bases between. CDR3 length: 14 residues. The V gene's germline CDR1 is WSHSY and CDR2 SAAADI. How the authors handled the data: How many nucleated cells were present was estimated from reference gene primer amplification. Profiled with immunoSEQ multiplex PCR; TCRdb holds only in-frame clones, not every one. V and J calls and clone size are as listed in that table; D and trimming were resolved from the DNA. The table lists about 99,000 clones, roughly 85% of them singletons. J is TRBJ2-5 and V is TRBV10-2; D remains unclear. Specimen: peripheral blood. The sequence derives from a man in his fifties or sixties in a cohort sampled during active COVID-19. The CDR3 loop reads CASSERRNQETQYF. In DNA form, the CDR3 reads TGCGCCAGCAGTGAGAGGCGGAACCAAGAGACCCAGTACTTC.